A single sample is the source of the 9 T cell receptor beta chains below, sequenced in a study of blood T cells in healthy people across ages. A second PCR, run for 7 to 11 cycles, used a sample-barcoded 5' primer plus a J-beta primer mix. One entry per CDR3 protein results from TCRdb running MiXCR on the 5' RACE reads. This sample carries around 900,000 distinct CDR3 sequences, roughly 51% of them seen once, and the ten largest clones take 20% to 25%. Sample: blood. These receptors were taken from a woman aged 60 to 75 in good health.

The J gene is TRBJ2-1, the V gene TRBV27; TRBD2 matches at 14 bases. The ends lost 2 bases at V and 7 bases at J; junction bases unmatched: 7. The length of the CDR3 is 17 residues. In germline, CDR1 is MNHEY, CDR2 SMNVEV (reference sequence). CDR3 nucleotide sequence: TGTGCCAGCAGTTTAACCCGACTAGCGGGAGGGCGAAATGAGCAGTTCTTC. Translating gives CASSLTRLAGGRNEQFF.

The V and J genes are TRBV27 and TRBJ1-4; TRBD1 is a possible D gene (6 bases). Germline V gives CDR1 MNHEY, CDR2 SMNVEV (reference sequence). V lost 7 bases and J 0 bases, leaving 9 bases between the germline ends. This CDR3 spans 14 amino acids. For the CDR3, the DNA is TGTGCCAGCAAAGGGGACACAACTAATGAAAAACTGTTTTTT. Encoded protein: CASKGDTTNEKLFF. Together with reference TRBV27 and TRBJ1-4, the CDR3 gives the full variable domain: EAQVTQNPRYLITVTGKKLTVTCSQNMNHEYMSWYRQDPGLGLRQIYYSMNVEVTDKGDVPEGYKVSRKEKRNFPLILESPSPNQTSLYFCASKGDTTNEKLFFGSGTQLSVL.

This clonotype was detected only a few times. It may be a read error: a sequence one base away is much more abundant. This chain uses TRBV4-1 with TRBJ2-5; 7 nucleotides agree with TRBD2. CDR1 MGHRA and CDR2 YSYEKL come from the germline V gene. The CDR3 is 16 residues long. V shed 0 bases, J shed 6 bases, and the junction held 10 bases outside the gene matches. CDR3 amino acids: CASSQEVAGVEKTQYF. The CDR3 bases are TGCGCCAGCAGCCAAGAAGTGGCGGGAGTCGAGAAGACCCAGTACTTC.

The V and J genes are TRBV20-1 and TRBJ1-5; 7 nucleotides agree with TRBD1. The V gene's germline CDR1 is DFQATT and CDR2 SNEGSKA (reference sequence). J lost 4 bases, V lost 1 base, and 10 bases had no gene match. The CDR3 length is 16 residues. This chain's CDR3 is CSARGRVAGGNQPQHF. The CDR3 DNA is TGCAGTGCTAGAGGCCGCGTGGCAGGGGGGAATCAGCCCCAGCATTTT.

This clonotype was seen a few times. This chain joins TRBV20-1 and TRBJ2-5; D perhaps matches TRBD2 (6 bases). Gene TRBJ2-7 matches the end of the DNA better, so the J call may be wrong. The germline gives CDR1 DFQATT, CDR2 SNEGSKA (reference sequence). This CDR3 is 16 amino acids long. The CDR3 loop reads CSARDRDSYRVGEQYF. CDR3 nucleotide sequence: TGCAGTGCTAGGGACCGGGACTCATATCGAGTCGGCGAGCAGTACTTC.

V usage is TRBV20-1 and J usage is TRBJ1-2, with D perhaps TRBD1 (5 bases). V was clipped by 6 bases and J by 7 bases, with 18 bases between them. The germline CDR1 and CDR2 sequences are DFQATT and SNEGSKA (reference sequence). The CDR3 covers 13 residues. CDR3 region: CSAVEVRGAGYTF. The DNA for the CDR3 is TGCAGTGCGGTAGAGGTCCGGGGCGCTGGCTACACCTTC.

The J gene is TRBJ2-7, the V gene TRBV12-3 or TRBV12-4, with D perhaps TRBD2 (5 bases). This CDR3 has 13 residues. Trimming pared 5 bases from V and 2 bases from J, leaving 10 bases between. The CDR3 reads CASSVAGAYEQYF. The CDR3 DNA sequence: TGTGCCAGCAGTGTTGCCGGGGCCTACGAGCAGTACTTC.

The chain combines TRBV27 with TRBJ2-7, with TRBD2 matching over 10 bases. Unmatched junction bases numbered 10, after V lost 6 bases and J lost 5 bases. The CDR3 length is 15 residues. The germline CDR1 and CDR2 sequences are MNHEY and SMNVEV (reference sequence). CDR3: CASSPKAGGPDEQYF. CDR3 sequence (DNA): TGTGCCAGCAGCCCTAAAGCGGGAGGGCCCGACGAGCAGTACTTC.

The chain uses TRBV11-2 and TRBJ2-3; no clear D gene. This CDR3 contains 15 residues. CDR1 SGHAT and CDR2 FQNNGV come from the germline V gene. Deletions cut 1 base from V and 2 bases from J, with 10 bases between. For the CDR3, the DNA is TGTGCCAGCAGCTTAGGCGTCAGATCCACAGATACGCAGTATTTT. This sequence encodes CASSLGVRSTDTQYF.